Presented here are 29 T cell receptor beta chains from one specimen sequenced in a study of OX40 agonist ivuxolimab in advanced cancers. Generated by immunoSEQ multiplex PCR, the TCRdb table keeps only in-frame clones and is missing some. Among around 41,000 clones, about 82% were seen once, and the ten largest hold roughly 2.7%. The sample consisted of CD4+ or CD8+ T cells sorted from blood, taken in a trial of the OX40 agonist ivuxolimab. Source of these receptors: an adult with an advanced solid tumor such as melanoma, head and neck, liver or kidney cancer.

This chain joins TRBV19 and TRBJ1-5; the match to TRBD1 covers 9 bases. The CDR3 has 15 residues. V lost 6 bases to trimming and J lost 3 bases; unmatched junction nucleotides: 6. From germline, CDR1 is LNHDA and CDR2 SQIVND (reference sequence). The CDR3 region has the DNA TGTGCCAGTAGGAGGACAGGGGAGATCAATCAGCCCCAGCATTTT. This gives the protein CASRRTGEINQPQHF.

This clone is labeled as medium-sized. V and J are TRBV7-9 and TRBJ2-7; tentative D call: TRBD1 (5 bases). CDR3 length equals 12 residues. Deletions cut 3 bases from V and 6 bases from J, with 9 bases between. CDR1 and CDR2 (germline): SEHNR, FQNEAQ (reference sequence). Written as DNA, the CDR3 is TGTGCCAGCAGCTTCCGACAGCTCGAGCAGTACTTC. It specifies CASSFRQLEQYF.

This clone was found once. This chain uses TRBV6-4 with TRBJ2-3; 10 bases fit TRBD2. Trimming at V came to 6 bases and at J to 0 bases, leaving 6 bases not matched to a gene. Germline lookup yields CDR1 MRHNA and CDR2 SNTAGT. This CDR3 region has 16 residues. DNA for the CDR3: TGTGCCAGCAGCCCGGGACTAGCGTCTAGCACAGATACGCAGTATTTT. It codes for CASSPGLASSTDTQYF.

The V gene is TRBV28, the J gene TRBJ1-2, with 7 bases that match TRBD1. This CDR3 has 14 residues. Trimming removed 5 bases from V and 0 bases from J; junction bases left unmatched: 3. Germline lookup yields CDR1 MDHEN and CDR2 SYDVKM. CDR3 protein: CASSGGTANYGYTF. DNA of the CDR3: TGTGCCAGCAGTGGAGGGACAGCTAACTATGGCTACACCTTC.

The J gene is TRBJ2-1, the V gene TRBV11-2; D is unresolved. The CDR3 has 17 amino acids. Trimming took off 5 bases at V and 7 bases at J, with 24 bases between the two ends. CDR1 and CDR2 from the germline V gene are SGHAT and FQNNGV. DNA for the CDR3: TGTGCCAGCAGCCTTTTGACCGGGCTAGGCCCCATAAATGAGCAGTTCTTC. Translated, it gives CASSLLTGLGPINEQFF. The full variable domain, its missing parts supplied by reference TRBV11-2 and TRBJ2-1, is EAGVAQSPRYKIIEKRQSVAFWCNPISGHATLYWYQQILGQGPKLLIQFQNNGVVDDSQLPKDRFSAERLKGVDSTLKIQPAKLEDSAVYLCASSLLTGLGPINEQFFGPGTRLTVL.

The rearrangement uses TRBV6-6 and TRBJ2-5; D not resolved. CDR1 is MNHNY, CDR2 SVGAGI, per germline (reference sequence). Trimming removed 6 bases from V and 4 bases from J, with 6 bases in between. The CDR3 totals 11 residues. The CDR3 DNA reads as TGTGCCAGCAGCCGCAGAGAGACCCAGTACTTC. The encoded protein is CASSRRETQYF.

The chain links TRBV30 to TRBJ2-1; D ambiguous. The length of the CDR3 is 12 residues. In germline, CDR1 is GTSNPN, CDR2 SVGIG (reference sequence). V lost 3 bases and J 2 bases, leaving 5 bases between the germline ends. The CDR3 DNA reads TGTGCCTGGAGCATCCCCTACAATGAGCAGTTCTTC. Translation gives CAWSIPYNEQFF.

J is TRBJ1-4 and V is TRBV7-2; D gene uncertain. The CDR3 extends over 14 amino acids. Germline CDR1 SGHTA, CDR2 FQGNSA. V was pared by 6 bases and J by 3 bases, with 11 bases between. CDR3 in amino acids: CASRLRAANEKLFF. The CDR3 region has the DNA TGTGCCAGCAGATTGAGGGCGGCTAATGAAAAACTGTTTTTT.

V and J are TRBV18 and TRBJ2-2; no reliable D call. The CDR3 runs 13 residues. The germline gives CDR1 KGHSH, CDR2 LQKENI. Between the trimmed V and J ends, which lost 3 bases and 4 bases, there was a span of 6 bases. CDR3 amino acids: CASSPYPTGELFF. The CDR3, as DNA: TGTGCCAGCTCACCCTATCCCACCGGGGAGCTGTTTTTT.

There are a few counts of this clone. The V and J genes are TRBV6-5 and TRBJ2-7; 10 bases are a match to TRBD1. CDR1 is MNHEY, CDR2 SVGAGI, per germline. CDR3 size: 13 residues. J was trimmed by 6 bases and V by 7 bases; bases with no gene match: 6. CDR3 region: CASTRGQGGEQYF. The CDR3 DNA reads TGTGCCAGCACCAGAGGACAGGGGGGCGAGCAGTACTTC.

V usage is TRBV5-1 and J usage is TRBJ2-3, with TRBD2 identical over 12 bases. CDR1 is SGHRS, CDR2 YFSETQ, per germline. Losses at the gene ends were 6 bases for V and 8 bases for J; bases not matched to a gene: 16. CDR3 length: 17 residues. This CDR3 is CASKRTSGVSVVGTQYF. In DNA form, the CDR3 reads TGCGCCAGCAAGAGGACTAGCGGGGTCTCCGTGGTAGGTACGCAGTATTTT.

V usage is TRBV6-5 and J usage is TRBJ1-4; TRBD1 is a possible D gene (5 bases). The CDR3 runs 15 residues. Germline loops: CDR1 MNHEY, CDR2 SVGAGI. Trimming took off 7 bases at V and 0 bases at J, with 12 bases between the two ends. The CDR3 DNA follows: TGTGCCAGCAAGAGGGGCTTTGCAACTAATGAAAAACTGTTTTTT. Residues: CASKRGFATNEKLFF.

This chain uses TRBV7-6 with TRBJ1-1, with 7 bases fitting TRBD1. With 5 bases clipped from V and 4 bases from J, the junction kept 10 bases outside the gene matches. The CDR3 spans 15 residues. Germline V lookup: CDR1 SGHVS, CDR2 FNYEAQ. The CDR3 here is CASSPRGALGTEAFF. The CDR3 DNA follows: TGTGCCAGCAGCCCCAGGGGGGCGCTTGGCACTGAAGCTTTCTTT. Based on the CDR3 plus reference TRBV7-6 and TRBJ1-1, the full variable domain is GAGVSQSPRYKVTKRGQDVALRCDPISGHVSLYWYRQALGQGPEFLTYFNYEAQQDKSGLPNDRFSAERPEGSISTLTIQRTEQRDSAMYRCASSPRGALGTEAFFGQGTRLTVV.

The chain is built from TRBV6-1 and TRBJ1-6; D is ambiguous. Per germline, CDR1 MNHNS and CDR2 SASEGT. The CDR3 sequence is 15 residues long. With 7 bases removed from V and 9 bases from J, the gap between germline ends came to 19 bases. The CDR3 reads CASKYGSVLGSPLHF. DNA for the CDR3: TGTGCCAGCAAATACGGGAGTGTTTTAGGTTCACCCCTCCACTTT.

This clone was counted only a few times. The chain is built from TRBV6-5 and TRBJ1-6, with D uncertain. V lost 6 bases and J lost 9, with 9 bases in between. Germline CDR1 and CDR2: MNHEY and SVGAGI. The CDR3 sequence is 12 residues long. The CDR3 here is CASSRTGSPLHF. The CDR3 DNA follows: TGTGCCAGCAGCCGGACGGGTTCACCCCTCCACTTT.

This clone has only one observation. Other nucleotide sequences from this sample produce the same CDR3. This chain uses TRBV29-1 with TRBJ2-1; D possibly corresponds to TRBD2 (5 bases). Trimming left V 5 bases short and J 9 bases short, with 20 bases between. Germline V gene sequence: CDR1 SQVTM, CDR2 ANQGSEA. The CDR3 has 14 residues. This CDR3 is CSVIRASGSPEQFF. CDR3 coding DNA: TGCAGCGTTATCCGGGCTAGTGGGAGTCCTGAGCAGTTCTTC.

The chain recombines TRBV4-1 with TRBJ2-5; no clear D. Germline V lookup: CDR1 MGHRA, CDR2 YSYEKL. This CDR3 is 12 amino acids long. V was clipped by 5 bases and J by 5 bases, with 9 bases between them. The CDR3 reads CASSGLRETQYF. The CDR3, as DNA: TGCGCCAGCAGCGGCCTGCGGGAGACCCAGTACTTC.

The chain recombines TRBV7-3 with TRBJ2-7; 8 positions match TRBD1. The J segment lost 3 bases and the V segment lost 5 bases, leaving 6 bases of the junction unmatched. The CDR3 consists of 14 residues. CDR1 SGHTA and CDR2 FQGTGA come from the germline V gene. In nucleotides, the CDR3 is TGTGCCAGCAGCCCCGGGACAGGAGTCTACGAGCAGTACTTC. Residues: CASSPGTGVYEQYF. Combining the CDR3 with reference TRBV7-3 and TRBJ2-7 gives the whole variable domain GAGVSQTPSNKVTEKGKYVELRCDPISGHTALYWYRQSLGQGPEFLIYFQGTGAADDSGLPNDRFFAVRPEGSVSTLKIQRTERGDSAVYLCASSPGTGVYEQYFGPGTRLTVT.

V usage is TRBV4-3 and J usage is TRBJ2-1; D not certain. CDR1 is LGHNA, CDR2 YSLEER, per germline. The CDR3 contains 20 residues. Trimming left V 0 bases short and J 0 bases short, with 21 bases between. The CDR3 here is CASSQEPLGKRRSSYNEQFF. The CDR3 region has the DNA TGCGCCAGCAGCCAAGAGCCCCTAGGAAAGCGTAGAAGCTCCTACAATGAGCAGTTCTTC.

The chain uses TRBV27 and TRBJ2-5, with TRBD2 matching 8 bases. Germline loops: CDR1 MNHEY, CDR2 SMNVEV (reference sequence). This CDR3 is built from 14 residues. The trim removed 5 bases at V and 5 bases at J, leaving 7 bases unmatched. The DNA for the CDR3 is TGTGCCAGCAGTCCCCGAGCGGGAGTTGAGACCCAGTACTTC. Protein sequence: CASSPRAGVETQYF.

The CDR3, as DNA: TGTGCCAGCAGTCTTACCGGGGAGACCCAGTACTTC. Its protein is CASSLTGETQYF. V is TRBV6-5 and J is TRBJ2-5; the D is unclear. Deletions cut 5 bases from V and 5 bases from J, with 9 bases between. There are 12 residues in the CDR3. CDR1 and CDR2 from the germline V gene are MNHEY and SVGAGI.

CDR3 in amino acids: CASSLDQGLFF. CDR3 sequence (DNA): TGTGCCAGCAGCCTAGATCAGGGTTTGTTTTTT. This chain links TRBV7-9 with TRBJ1-4, with D tentatively TRBD1 (5 bases). Germline CDR1 reads SEHNR; CDR2 reads FQNEAQ (reference sequence). The length of the CDR3 is 11 residues. V lost 5 bases and J 15 bases, leaving 13 bases between the germline ends.

The V gene is TRBV5-1, the J gene TRBJ2-3, with 9 nucleotides matching TRBD2. Germline CDR1 reads SGHRS; CDR2 reads YFSETQ. The trim removed 2 bases at V and 3 bases at J, leaving 7 bases unmatched. This CDR3 is 16 amino acids long. CDR3 nucleotide sequence: TGCGCCAGCAGCTTAAATAGCGGGAGTAGGACAGATACGCAGTATTTT. This encodes CASSLNSGSRTDTQYF.

CDR3 sequence reads: CASSEVAGTSYEQYF. CDR3 bases: TGTGCCAGCAGTGAGGTGGCCGGGACAAGCTACGAGCAGTACTTC. The V call is TRBV25-1, the J call TRBJ2-7, with a tentative D call TRBD1 (6 bases). This CDR3 is built from 15 residues. Germline V CDR1 and CDR2: MGHDK, SYGVNS. Trimming cost V 3 bases and J 3 bases, with 15 bases left between them.

The CDR3 protein is CASSLEWGRLYEQYF. DNA of the CDR3: TGTGCCAGCAGCTTAGAATGGGGGCGCCTCTACGAGCAGTACTTC. V is TRBV7-8 and J is TRBJ2-7; tentatively, D is TRBD1 (6 bases). Germline V lookup: CDR1 SGHVS, CDR2 FQNEAQ. V was cut by 1 base and J by 3 bases, with 13 bases left in between. The CDR3 spans 15 residues.

This clone came up once. V is TRBV6-5 and J is TRBJ2-7, with a possible D match to TRBD2 (6 bases). In germline, CDR1 is MNHEY, CDR2 SVGAGI. V lost 6 bases to trimming and J lost 3 bases, with 12 bases between them. The CDR3 consists of 13 residues. The DNA for the CDR3 is TGTGCCAGCAGGGGACTGGGAAACTACGAGCAGTACTTC. Its translation: CASRGLGNYEQYF.

This rearrangement joins TRBV6-5 to TRBJ2-1, with no clear D. Looked up from germline, CDR1 is MNHEY and CDR2 is SVGAGI. V was clipped by 5 bases and J by 4 bases, with 6 bases between them. This CDR3 has 12 amino acids. CDR3 in amino acids: CASSERYNEQFF. The CDR3, as DNA: TGTGCCAGCAGTGAAAGGTACAATGAGCAGTTCTTC.

The chain joins TRBV7-2 to TRBJ2-1; tentatively, D is TRBD2 (6 bases). CDR3 size: 15 residues. The V end was cut by 1 base, the J end by 0 bases, with 7 bases between. The V gene's germline CDR1 is SGHTA and CDR2 FQGNSA. CDR3 nucleotides: TGTGCCAGCAGCTTAGACGGGAGCTCCTACAATGAGCAGTTCTTC. Amino acids: CASSLDGSSYNEQFF.

The V and J genes are TRBV5-4 and TRBJ2-5; D tentatively fits TRBD1 or TRBD2 (5 bases each). Germline V gene sequence: CDR1 SGHNT, CDR2 YYREEE (reference sequence). V was cut by 4 bases and J by 1 base, with 11 bases left in between. This CDR3 comprises 14 residues. The CDR3 DNA is TGTGCCAGCAGCCACCTGGGGGTCCAAGAGACCCAGTACTTC. It codes for CASSHLGVQETQYF.